A single TCR beta chain is shown here with its context. Ten or more counts support this clonotype. This clone's antigen is unknown. Qualities for individual bases were not recorded, and no much larger clone is one base off. TCR beta CDR3 regions were amplified from RNA transcripts. A first-round RT-PCR of the TCR CDR3 used the HTBI primer set with the Qiagen OneStep RT-PCR kit. Libraries were constructed in a second round of multiplex PCR, after which size selection and purification were carried out. Sequencing of the libraries was done on an Illumina HiSeq2000 using paired-end 100 bp reads. The paper's processing steps were these. SOAPnuke was used to process the raw data, removing reads that contained adapters or uncalled bases, had a mean Phred below 15, or lacked an exact match to the constant primer or identifier. High-quality paired reads were merged using COPE v1.2.5, and each unique nucleotide sequence was defined as a clonotype. MiTCR v1.1 was used to align the clonotypes against IMGT TRBV, TRBD and TRBJ reference segments. Only V-J combinations with frequency above 0.0001, covering approximately 99% of repertoires, were analysed. A TCS score was defined as the ratio between F50 (clonal expansion) and ExV (chaos), using BLOSUM62-based TCRdist between CDR3 peptides within each V-J. Welch's t-statistics and random forest reduced roughly 530 V-J features to 10 to 15, which were used in a naive Bayes classifier (R e1071). In TCRdb, the public reads were trimmed at Q25 with fastp and aligned with MiXCR, with productive beta chains retained. Every distinct CDR3 protein forms one entry, paired with its most common genes and DNA. It is TCRdb's table, rather than the study itself, that gives the V and J calls and clone size. The table for this sample lists 500,000 to 650,000 distinct CDR3 sequences; roughly 15% of them were counted only once. The ten largest clones capture around an eighth of the sample.

This specimen belongs to a study of T cells in Graves' hyperthyroidism and ophthalmopathy (dated by TCRdb to the late 2010s). In terms of the full investigation: Peripheral blood was collected at initial diagnosis, before any treatment. To identify TCR V-J signatures that set the groups apart, the researchers used a discovery cohort of 100 or so patients, made up of approximately 43 with Graves' ophthalmopathy and some 58 with stable Graves' hyperthyroidism. An independent validation cohort of about 19 hyperthyroidism patients and 17 patients who later progressed to ophthalmopathy tested prospective prediction of ophthalmopathy. The roughly 90 discovery patients were divided at random into training and test sets in a 7:3 ratio. In roughly six Graves' hyperthyroidism patients, the study also compared T-cell repertoires from thyroid tissue with T-cell repertoires from blood. After sampling, hyperthyroidism patients received methimazole starting at 30 mg daily, and ophthalmopathy patients received high-dose intravenous methylprednisolone. The paper reports TCR Vbeta CDR3 sequencing of approximately 140 peripheral blood samples: some 41 ophthalmopathy, 75 to 80 hyperthyroidism and 17 progressor patients.

Points the paper makes about the study in general: Most expanded thyroid clonotypes (frequency above 0.001) were also detected in blood, suggesting blood repertoires may reflect thyroid immune responses. A model built on a 13 V-J signature distinguished ophthalmopathy from stable hyperthyroidism, reaching 85% to 90% sensitivity and about 81% specificity in cross-validation and 80%/75% in testing. No statistical method was used to set the sample size in advance, and investigators knew the group allocation. During validation, the model predicted progression to ophthalmopathy a median of roughly six months ahead of onset, with around 65% sensitivity and about 72% specificity.

V is pared back by 5 bases and J by 6 bases, with 13 bases lying between the germline termini. The CDR3 runs 14 residues from the cysteine to the phenylalanine. Just CDR3 DNA is preserved here, 42 bases in frame from base 1. In the ophthalmopathy patients, disease was moderately to severely active, with a Clinical Activity Score of 3 or more, a NOSPECS grade of 4 or more, and a duration of less than 3 months. Any patient with an uncontrolled infection, another autoimmune disease, pregnancy or lactation was excluded. Diagnoses were established on the basis of clinical symptoms, serum thyroxine and TRAb, thyroid ultrasound, and orbital computed tomography. PBMCs were isolated from about 9 ml of fresh peripheral blood by Ficoll-Paque density gradient centrifugation. Total RNA was extracted using Trizol reagent, and RNA quality was assessed on an Agilent 2100 Bioanalyzer.

The sequence joins TRBV12-3 or TRBV12-4 to TRBJ1-4; the D gene cannot be named for sure. The origin of this receptor is a woman aged 45 to 65 with Graves' ophthalmopathy. Sequenced input: blood. The CDR3 in this case is CASSPGEWDEKLFF. The nucleotide sequence is TGTGCCAGCAGTCCCGGCGAGTGGGATGAAAAACTGTTTTTT.